The clone carrying this T cell receptor (beta chain) was detected a few times. The source of the sample is a study of cytomegalovirus exposure and HLA in healthy donors. In the study overall: Membership in the Caucasian-associated ancestry cluster was found for 65% to 85% of about 430 genotyped donors.

Among the donors, all were healthy bone marrow donors. CDR3 length: 15 amino acids. Use of 60 Vbeta and 13 Jbeta primers characterized the PCR. TCRdb's copy holds only in-frame clones and misses some; the assay was immunoSEQ multiplex PCR. In the table there are 90,000 to 130,000 clones, over 60% of which are singletons. This receptor was taken from a young man in good health and CMV-seropositive. Sequenced sample: PBMCs. V and J are TRBV21-1 and TRBJ1-4; TRBD1 was called by the table and not checked on the DNA. TRBV21-1 is a listed pseudogene. CDR3 loop: CASSKGSDNGEKLFF. CDR3 DNA: TGTGCCAGCAGCAAAGGATCGGACAACGGGGAAAAACTGTTTTTT.